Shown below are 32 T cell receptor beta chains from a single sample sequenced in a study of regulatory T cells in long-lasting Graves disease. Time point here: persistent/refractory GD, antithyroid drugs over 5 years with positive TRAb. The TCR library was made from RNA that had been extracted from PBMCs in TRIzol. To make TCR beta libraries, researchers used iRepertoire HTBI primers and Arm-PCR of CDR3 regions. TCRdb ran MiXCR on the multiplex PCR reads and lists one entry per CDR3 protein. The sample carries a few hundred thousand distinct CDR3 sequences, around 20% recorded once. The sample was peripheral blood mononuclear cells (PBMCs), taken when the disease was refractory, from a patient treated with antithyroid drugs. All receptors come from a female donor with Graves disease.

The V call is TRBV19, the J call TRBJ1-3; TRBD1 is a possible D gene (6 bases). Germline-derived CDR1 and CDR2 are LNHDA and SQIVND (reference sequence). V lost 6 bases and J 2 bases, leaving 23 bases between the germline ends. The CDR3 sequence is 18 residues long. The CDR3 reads CASSLTLDSPSPGNTIYF. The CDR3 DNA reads TGTGCCAGTAGCCTGACCTTGGACAGCCCGAGCCCTGGAAACACCATATATTTT.

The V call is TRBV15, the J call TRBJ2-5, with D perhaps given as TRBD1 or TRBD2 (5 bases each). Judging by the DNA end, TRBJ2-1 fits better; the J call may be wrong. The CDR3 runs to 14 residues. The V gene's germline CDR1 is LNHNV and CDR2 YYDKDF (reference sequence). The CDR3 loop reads CATSRTREYNEQFF. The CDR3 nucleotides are TGTGCCACCAGCAGAACCAGGGAGTACAATGAGCAGTTCTTC.

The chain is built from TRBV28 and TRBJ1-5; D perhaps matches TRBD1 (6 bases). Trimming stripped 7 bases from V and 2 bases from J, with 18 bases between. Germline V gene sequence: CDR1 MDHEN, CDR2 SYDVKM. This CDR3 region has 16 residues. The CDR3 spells CASIGSGDLGNQPQHF. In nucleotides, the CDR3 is TGTGCCAGCATAGGTTCAGGGGATTTGGGCAATCAGCCCCAGCATTTT.

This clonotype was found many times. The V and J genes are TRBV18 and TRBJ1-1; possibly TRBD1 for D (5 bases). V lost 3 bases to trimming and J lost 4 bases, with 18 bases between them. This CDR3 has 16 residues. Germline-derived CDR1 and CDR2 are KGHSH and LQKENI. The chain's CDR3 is CASSPTASGGVTEAFF. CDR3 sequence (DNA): TGTGCCAGCTCACCTACCGCGAGCGGGGGAGTCACTGAAGCTTTCTTT.

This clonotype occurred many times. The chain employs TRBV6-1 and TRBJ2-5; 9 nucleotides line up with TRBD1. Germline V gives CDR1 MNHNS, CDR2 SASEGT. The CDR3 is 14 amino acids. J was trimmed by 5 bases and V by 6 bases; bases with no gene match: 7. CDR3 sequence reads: CASSPQGARETQYF. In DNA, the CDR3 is TGTGCCAGCAGCCCACAGGGGGCGCGGGAGACCCAGTACTTC.

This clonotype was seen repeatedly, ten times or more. In DNA, the CDR3 is TGCGCCAGCAGCTCGACGGGACAGGGGGCATCCTACGAGCAGTACTTC. This translates into CASSSTGQGASYEQYF. The chain carries TRBV5-1 and TRBJ2-7; TRBD1 aligns across 12 bases. The CDR3 extends over 16 amino acids. The germline CDR1 and CDR2 sequences are SGHRS and YFSETQ. After removal of 3 bases from V and 1 base from J, the junction contained 5 bases not matched to a gene.

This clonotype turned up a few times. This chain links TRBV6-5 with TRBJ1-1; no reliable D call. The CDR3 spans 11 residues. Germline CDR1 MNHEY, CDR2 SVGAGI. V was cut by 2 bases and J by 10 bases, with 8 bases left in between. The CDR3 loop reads CASSYIGRAFF. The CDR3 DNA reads TGTGCCAGCAGTTACATTGGCAGAGCTTTCTTT.

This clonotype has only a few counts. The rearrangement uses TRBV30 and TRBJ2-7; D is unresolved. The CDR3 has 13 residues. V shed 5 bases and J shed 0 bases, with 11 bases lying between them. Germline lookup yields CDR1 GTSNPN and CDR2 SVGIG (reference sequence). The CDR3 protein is CAWENGRSYEQYF. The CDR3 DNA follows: TGTGCCTGGGAGAACGGCCGCTCCTACGAGCAGTACTTC.

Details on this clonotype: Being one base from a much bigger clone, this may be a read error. The DNA of the CDR3 is TGTACCAGCAGCTTACCTTTCTGGGCTCGTTACGAGCAGTACTTC. Residues: CTSSLPFWARYEQYF. J is TRBJ2-7 and V is TRBV11-2, with D unresolved. Germline V CDR1 and CDR2: SGHAT, FQNNGV. This CDR3 comprises 15 residues.

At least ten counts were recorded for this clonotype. The CDR3 sequence is CAIGREILGTPLHF. In DNA, the CDR3 is TGTGCCATCGGAAGAGAGATCTTGGGGACACCCCTCCACTTT. The chain uses TRBV28 and TRBJ1-6; D remains ambiguous. Looked up from germline, CDR1 is MDHEN and CDR2 is SYDVKM. Between the trimmed V and J ends, which lost 10 bases and 11 bases, there was a span of 21 bases. The CDR3 length is 14 residues.

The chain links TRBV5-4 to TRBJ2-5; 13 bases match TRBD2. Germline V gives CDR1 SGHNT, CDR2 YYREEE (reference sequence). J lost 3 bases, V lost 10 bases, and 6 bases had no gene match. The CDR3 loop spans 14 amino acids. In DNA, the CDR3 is TGTGCCGTCACTAGCGGGAGGGCCAAAGAGACCCAGTACTTC. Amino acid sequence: CAVTSGRAKETQYF.

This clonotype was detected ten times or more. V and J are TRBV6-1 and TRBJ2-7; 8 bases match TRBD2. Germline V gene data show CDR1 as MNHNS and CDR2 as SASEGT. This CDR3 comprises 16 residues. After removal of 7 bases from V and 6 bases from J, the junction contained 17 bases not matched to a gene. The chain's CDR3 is CASTSPGAGGVFEQYF. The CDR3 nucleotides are TGTGCCAGCACCTCACCGGGGGCGGGAGGCGTTTTCGAGCAGTACTTC.

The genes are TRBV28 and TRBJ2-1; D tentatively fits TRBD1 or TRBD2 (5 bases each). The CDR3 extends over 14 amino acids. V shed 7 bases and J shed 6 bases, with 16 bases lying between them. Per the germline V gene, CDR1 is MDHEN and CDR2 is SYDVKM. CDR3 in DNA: TGTGCCAGCAAGGCAGGGCTAGCAAGCAATGAGCAGTTCTTC. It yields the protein CASKAGLASNEQFF.

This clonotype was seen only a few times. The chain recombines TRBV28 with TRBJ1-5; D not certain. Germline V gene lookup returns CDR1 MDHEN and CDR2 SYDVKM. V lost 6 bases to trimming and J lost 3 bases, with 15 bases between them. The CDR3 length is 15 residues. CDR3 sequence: CASSRGGGYNQPQHF. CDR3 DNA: TGTGCCAGCAGCCGAGGTGGCGGGTACAATCAGCCCCAGCATTTT.

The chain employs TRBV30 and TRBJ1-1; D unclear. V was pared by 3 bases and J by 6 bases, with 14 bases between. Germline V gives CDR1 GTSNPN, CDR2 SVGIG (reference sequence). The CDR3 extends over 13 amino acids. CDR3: CAWSLGGYAEAFF. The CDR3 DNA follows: TGTGCCTGGAGCCTCGGCGGGTACGCTGAAGCTTTCTTT.

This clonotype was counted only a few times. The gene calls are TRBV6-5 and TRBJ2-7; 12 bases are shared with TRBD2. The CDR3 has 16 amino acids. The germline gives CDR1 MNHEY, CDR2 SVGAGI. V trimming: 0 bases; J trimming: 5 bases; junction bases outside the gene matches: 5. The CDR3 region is CASSYSITSGRHEQYF. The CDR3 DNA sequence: TGTGCCAGCAGTTACTCGATCACTAGCGGGAGGCACGAGCAGTACTTC.

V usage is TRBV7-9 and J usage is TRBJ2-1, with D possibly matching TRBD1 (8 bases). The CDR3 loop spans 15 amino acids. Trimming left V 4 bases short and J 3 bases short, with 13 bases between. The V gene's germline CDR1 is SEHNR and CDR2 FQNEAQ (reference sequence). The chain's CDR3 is CASSWYRGGYNEQFF. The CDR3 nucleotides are TGTGCCAGCAGCTGGTACAGGGGGGGCTACAATGAGCAGTTCTTC.

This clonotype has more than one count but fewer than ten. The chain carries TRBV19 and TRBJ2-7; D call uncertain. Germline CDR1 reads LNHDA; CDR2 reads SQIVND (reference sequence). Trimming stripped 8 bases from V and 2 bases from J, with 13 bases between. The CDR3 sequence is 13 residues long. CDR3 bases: TGTGCCAGTTCCCTCAACATAGCCTACGAGCAGTACTTC. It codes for CASSLNIAYEQYF.

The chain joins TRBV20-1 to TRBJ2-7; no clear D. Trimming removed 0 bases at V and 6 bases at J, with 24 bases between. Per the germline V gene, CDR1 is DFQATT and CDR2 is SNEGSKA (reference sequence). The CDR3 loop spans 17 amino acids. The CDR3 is CSARDIGGWLANGEQYF. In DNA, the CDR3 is TGCAGTGCTAGAGATATCGGTGGTTGGCTGGCCAATGGCGAGCAGTACTTC.

CDR3 coding DNA: TGTGCCTGGATGGGTGTCGGGACAGGGAGGTTGCGAGAGACCCAGTACTTC. Its protein is CAWMGVGTGRLRETQYF. The chain is built from TRBV30 and TRBJ2-5; 9 bases are shared with TRBD1. The J segment lost 4 bases and the V segment lost 4 bases, leaving 16 bases of the junction unmatched. The length of the CDR3 is 17 residues. The germline CDR1 and CDR2 sequences are GTSNPN and SVGIG (reference sequence).

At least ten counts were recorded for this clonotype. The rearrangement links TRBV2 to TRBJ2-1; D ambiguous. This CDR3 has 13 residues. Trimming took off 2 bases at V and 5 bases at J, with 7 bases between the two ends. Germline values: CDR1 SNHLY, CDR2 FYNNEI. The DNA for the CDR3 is TGTGCCAGCAGTGAATCGGCTGACAATGAGCAGTTCTTC. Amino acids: CASSESADNEQFF.

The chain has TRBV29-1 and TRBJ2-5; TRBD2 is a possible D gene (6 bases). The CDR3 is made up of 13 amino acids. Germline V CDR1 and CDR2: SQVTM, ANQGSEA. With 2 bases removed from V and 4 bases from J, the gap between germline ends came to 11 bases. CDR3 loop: CSVEMGLGETQYF. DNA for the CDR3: TGCAGCGTTGAAATGGGACTCGGAGAGACCCAGTACTTC.

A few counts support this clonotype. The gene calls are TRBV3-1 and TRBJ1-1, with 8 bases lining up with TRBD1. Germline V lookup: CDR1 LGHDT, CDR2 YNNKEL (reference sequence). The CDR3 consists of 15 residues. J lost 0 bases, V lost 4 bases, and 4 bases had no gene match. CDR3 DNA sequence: TGTGCCAGCAGCCCCCGACAGGGGATGAACACTGAAGCTTTCTTT. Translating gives CASSPRQGMNTEAFF.

The CDR3: CSARRQGAGEQYF. CDR3 sequence (DNA): TGCAGTGCTAGACGACAGGGGGCGGGAGAGCAGTACTTC. The J gene is TRBJ2-7, the V gene TRBV20-1; 10 bases agree with TRBD1. Looked up from germline, CDR1 is DFQATT and CDR2 is SNEGSKA (reference sequence). The CDR3 has 13 residues. V shed 2 bases, J shed 7 bases, and the junction held 5 bases outside the gene matches.

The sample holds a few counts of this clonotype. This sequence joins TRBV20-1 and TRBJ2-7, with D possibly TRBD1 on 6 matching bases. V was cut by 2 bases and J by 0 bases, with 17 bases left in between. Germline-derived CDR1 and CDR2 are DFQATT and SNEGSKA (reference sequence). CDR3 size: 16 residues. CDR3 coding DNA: TGCAGTGCTAGACAATCACAGGGTCCTCTCTCCTACGAGCAGTACTTC. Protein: CSARQSQGPLSYEQYF.

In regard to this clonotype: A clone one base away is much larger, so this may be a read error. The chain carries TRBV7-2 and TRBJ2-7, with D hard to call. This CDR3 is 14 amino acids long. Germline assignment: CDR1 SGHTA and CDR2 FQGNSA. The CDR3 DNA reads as TGTGCCAGCAGCTTATCGGGCAGATCCTACGAGCAGTGCTTC. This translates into CASSLSGRSYEQCF.

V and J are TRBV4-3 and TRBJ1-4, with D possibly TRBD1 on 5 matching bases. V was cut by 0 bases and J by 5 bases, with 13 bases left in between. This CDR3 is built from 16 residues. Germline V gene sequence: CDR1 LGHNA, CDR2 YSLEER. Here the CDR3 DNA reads TGCGCCAGCAGCCAAGATCTGGGGGTAGCGAATGAAAAACTGTTTTTT. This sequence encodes CASSQDLGVANEKLFF.

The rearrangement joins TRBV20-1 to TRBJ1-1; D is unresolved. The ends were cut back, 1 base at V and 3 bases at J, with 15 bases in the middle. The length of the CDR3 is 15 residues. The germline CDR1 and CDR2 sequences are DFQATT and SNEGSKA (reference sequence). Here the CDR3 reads CSARGVWRRDTEAFF. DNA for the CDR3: TGCAGTGCTAGAGGGGTCTGGCGTAGGGACACTGAAGCTTTCTTT.

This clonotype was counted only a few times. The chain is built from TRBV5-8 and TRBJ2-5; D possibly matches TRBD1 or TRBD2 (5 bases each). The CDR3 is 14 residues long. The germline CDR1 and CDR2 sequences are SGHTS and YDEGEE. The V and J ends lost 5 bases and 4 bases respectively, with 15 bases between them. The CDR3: CASSSGTDGETQYF. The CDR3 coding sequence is TGTGCCAGCAGTTCCGGGACGGATGGAGAGACCCAGTACTTC.

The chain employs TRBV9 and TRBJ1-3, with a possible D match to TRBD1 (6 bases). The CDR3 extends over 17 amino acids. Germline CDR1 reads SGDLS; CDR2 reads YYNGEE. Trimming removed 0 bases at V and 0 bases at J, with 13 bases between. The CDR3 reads CASSVGQDRISGNTIYF. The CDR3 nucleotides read TGTGCCAGCAGCGTAGGACAAGACAGGATCTCTGGAAACACCATATATTTT.

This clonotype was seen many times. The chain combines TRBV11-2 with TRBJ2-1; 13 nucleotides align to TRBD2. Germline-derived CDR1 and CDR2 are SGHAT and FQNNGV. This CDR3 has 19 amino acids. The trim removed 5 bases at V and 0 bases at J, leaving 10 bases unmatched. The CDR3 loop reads CASSRRRTSGGISYNEQFF. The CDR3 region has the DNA TGTGCCAGCAGCCGACGGCGGACTAGCGGGGGCATCTCCTACAATGAGCAGTTCTTC. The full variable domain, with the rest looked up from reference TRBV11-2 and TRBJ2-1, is EAGVAQSPRYKIIEKRQSVAFWCNPISGHATLYWYQQILGQGPKLLIQFQNNGVVDDSQLPKDRFSAERLKGVDSTLKIQPAKLEDSAVYLCASSRRRTSGGISYNEQFFGPGTRLTVL.

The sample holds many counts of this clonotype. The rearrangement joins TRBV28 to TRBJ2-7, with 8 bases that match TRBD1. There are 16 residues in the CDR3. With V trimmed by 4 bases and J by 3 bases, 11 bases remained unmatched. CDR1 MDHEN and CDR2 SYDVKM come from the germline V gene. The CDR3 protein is CASSYPSRQGSYEQYF. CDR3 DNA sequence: TGTGCCAGCAGTTACCCAAGTAGACAGGGGAGCTACGAGCAGTACTTC.